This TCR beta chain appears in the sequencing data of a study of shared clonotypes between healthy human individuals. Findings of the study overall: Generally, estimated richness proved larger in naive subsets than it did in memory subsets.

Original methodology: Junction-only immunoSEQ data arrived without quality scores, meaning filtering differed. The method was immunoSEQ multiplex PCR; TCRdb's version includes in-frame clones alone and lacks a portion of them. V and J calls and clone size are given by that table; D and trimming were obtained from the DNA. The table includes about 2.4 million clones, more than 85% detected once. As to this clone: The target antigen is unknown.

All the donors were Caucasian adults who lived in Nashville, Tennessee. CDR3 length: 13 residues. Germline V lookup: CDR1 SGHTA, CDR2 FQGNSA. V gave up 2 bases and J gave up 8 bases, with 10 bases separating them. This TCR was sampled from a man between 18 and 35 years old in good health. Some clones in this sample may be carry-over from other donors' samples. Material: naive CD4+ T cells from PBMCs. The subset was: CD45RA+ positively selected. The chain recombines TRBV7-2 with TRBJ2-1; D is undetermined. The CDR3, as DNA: TGTGCCAGCAGCTTATACATTGGCGATGAGCAGTTCTTC. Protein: CASSLYIGDEQFF. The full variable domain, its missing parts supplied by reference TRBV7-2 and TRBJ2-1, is GAGVSQSPSNKVTEKGKDVELRCDPISGHTALYWYRQSLGQGLEFLIYFQGNSAPDKSGLPSDRFSAERTGGSVSTLTIQRTQQEDSAVYLCASSLYIGDEQFFGPGTRLTVL.